Listed below are T cell receptor beta chains from one sample, sequenced in a study of cytomegalovirus exposure and HLA in healthy donors. TCRdb's table, derived via immunoSEQ multiplex PCR, lists solely in-frame clones and lacks some. The table shows some 100,000 clones, with around 74% occurring only once. The sample was PBMCs. The receptors shown here come from a woman between 65 and 79 years old in good health and CMV-seropositive. Both conserved end residues are part of each CDR3. The D gene is left open where the match is weak. Clone sizes are given selectively: once, few, many, or a class where the clone is expanded.

CDR3 protein,CDR3 DNA,clone size,D gene,J gene,V gene
CASSWVGTGYNEQFF,TGTGCCAGCAGTTGGGTTGGGACTGGCTACAATGAGCAGTTCTTC,NA,NA,TRBJ2-1,TRBV28
CASSLTIAGAYNEQFF,TGTGCCAGTAGTCTAACCATAGCGGGAGCCTACAATGAGCAGTTCTTC,few,TRBD2,TRBJ2-1,TRBV19
CASSTPPGDTQYF,TGTGCCAGCAGCACCCCCCCCGGGGATACGCAGTATTTT,once,NA,TRBJ2-3,TRBV7-6
CSASSGYEQYF,TGCAGCGCCAGTAGCGGATACGAGCAGTACTTC,NA,NA,TRBJ2-7,TRBV29-1
CASSLQGVRGLSSYEQYF,TGTGCCAGCAGCTTACAGGGGGTTAGGGGACTGAGCTCCTACGAGCAGTACTTC,NA,NA,TRBJ2-7,TRBV7-8
CASRLARLEDYEQYF,TGTGCAAGTCGCTTAGCACGGCTAGAGGACTACGAGCAGTACTTC,once,NA,TRBJ2-7,TRBV12-2
CASSFGEADTQYF,TGTGCCAGCAGCTTCGGGGAGGCAGATACGCAGTATTTT,few,NA,TRBJ2-3,TRBV11-2
CASSFGSVQETQYF,TGCGCCAGCAGCTTTGGGAGTGTCCAAGAGACCCAGTACTTC,once,NA,TRBJ2-5,TRBV5-1
CASSPWGGLSSYEQYF,TGTGCCAGCAGCCCATGGGGGGGATTGAGCTCCTACGAGCAGTACTTC,NA,TRBD2,TRBJ2-7,TRBV5-6
CASSLKIGTVYGYTF,TGTGCCAGCAGTCTCAAAATCGGGACAGTCTATGGCTACACCTTC,NA,TRBD1,TRBJ1-2,TRBV27
CASSDGQGWGAQYF,TGTGCCAGCAGTGACGGACAGGGGTGGGGTGCGCAGTACTTC,once,TRBD1,TRBJ2-7,TRBV6-5
CASSSRDRAQETQYF,TGTGCCAGCAGCTCCAGGGACAGGGCCCAAGAGACCCAGTACTTC,NA,TRBD1,TRBJ2-5,TRBV11-2
CATRTGGNEKLFF,TGTGCCACCAGGACAGGGGGAAATGAAAAACTGTTTTTT,NA,TRBD1,TRBJ1-4,TRBV28
CASSRSYESSYEQYF,TGTGCCAGTAGTCGTTCGTACGAAAGCTCCTACGAGCAGTACTTC,NA,NA,TRBJ2-7,TRBV19
CASLPGQGAYNEQFF,TGCGCCAGCTTACCGGGACAGGGGGCCTACAATGAGCAGTTCTTC,NA,TRBD1,TRBJ2-1,TRBV5-1